Here is one T cell receptor beta chain with its context. Its antigen is not known. This sample's treatment: therapeutic diphenylcyclopropenone sensitization with weekly scalp DPC. The study enrolled 18 to 70-year-old alopecia patients suitable for DPC. Individual cDNA molecules each carried unique molecular identifiers attached by the library. MiXCR, applied by TCRdb to the reads, yields one record per CDR3 protein. The table lists some 500 distinct CDR3 sequences, approximately 72% of them singletons, with roughly 30% in the top ten. This record belongs to a study of human T cells and chemical hapten exposure. As for the study in general: Each week of the approximately 23-week study, patients had diphenylcyclopropenone applied to the scalp.

This CDR3 is built from 14 residues. Germline CDR1 and CDR2: SNHLY and FYNNEI. V was trimmed by 4 bases and J by 5 bases, leaving 12 bases between them. Study-wide points: Compared to controls, expanded TCRs made significantly more large clusters of similar CDR3s. TCRs at high frequency, those above 1 in 1000, did not change with DPC sensitization.

The receptor was isolated from an adult with alopecia areata. Some clones in this sample may be carry-over from other donors' samples. This table probably holds off-target reads from a library built for another chain. The rearrangement uses TRBV2 and TRBJ2-1; D could derive from TRBD1 or TRBD2 (5 bases each). The sample consisted of whole blood, taken before DPC sensitization or 2, 6, or about 24 weeks after (not recorded which). CDR3 residues: CASSVGDSHNEQFF. CDR3 DNA: TGTGCCAGCAGTGTGGGGGATTCCCACAATGAGCAGTTCTTC.